Listed below are T cell receptor beta chains from one sample, sequenced in a study of cytomegalovirus exposure and HLA in healthy donors. The assay was immunoSEQ multiplex PCR, and TCRdb's table has in-frame clones only and misses some. The sample has over 120,000 clones; about 84% are singletons. Sequencing was done on a sample of PBMCs. The receptors derive from a man aged 50 to 59 in good health and CMV-seronegative. Both conserved end residues are part of each CDR3. Each record gives: CDR3 DNA, CDR3 protein, J gene, clone size, V gene, D gene. The D gene is left open where the match is weak. Size is stated for part of the rows, as once, few or many counts, or as a class when the clone is expanded.

CDR3nt: TGTGCCAGCAGTGGTGGTGACCCTCGGGGCTATGGCTACACCTTC; CDR3aa: CASSGGDPRGYGYTF; j_gene: TRBJ1-2; abundance: .; v_gene: TRBV2; d_gene: .
CDR3nt: TGTGCCAGCACTCAGACTAGGTCCTCCTACGAGCAGTACTTC; CDR3aa: CASTQTRSSYEQYF; j_gene: TRBJ2-7; abundance: .; v_gene: TRBV2; d_gene: .
CDR3nt: TGTGCCAGCAGGACCCCCCACAGGGCCATGAACACTGAAGCTTTCTTT; CDR3aa: CASRTPHRAMNTEAFF; j_gene: TRBJ1-1; abundance: .; v_gene: TRBV7-9; d_gene: .
CDR3nt: TGTGCCAGTAGTATAACTCCAGGGAACACTGAAGCTTTCTTT; CDR3aa: CASSITPGNTEAFF; j_gene: TRBJ1-1; abundance: few; v_gene: TRBV19; d_gene: .
CDR3nt: TGTGCCAGCAGCTTAGGCCGGTTCCACTATAATTCACCCCTCCACTTT; CDR3aa: CASSLGRFHYNSPLHF; j_gene: TRBJ1-6; abundance: .; v_gene: TRBV7-2; d_gene: .
CDR3nt: TGTGCCAGTAGTTTCGCGGGGGCATATGGCTACACCTTC; CDR3aa: CASSFAGAYGYTF; j_gene: TRBJ1-2; abundance: .; v_gene: TRBV19; d_gene: .
CDR3nt: TGTGCCAGCAGCTCGGACAGGGGTTCGTACAATGAGCAGTTCTTC; CDR3aa: CASSSDRGSYNEQFF; j_gene: TRBJ2-1; abundance: few; v_gene: TRBV7-2; d_gene: TRBD1
CDR3nt: TGTGCCAGCAGTGACGGTCAGGGATATCAGCCCCAGCATTTT; CDR3aa: CASSDGQGYQPQHF; j_gene: TRBJ1-5; abundance: .; v_gene: TRBV2; d_gene: .
CDR3nt: TGTGCCAGCAGCCAAGAAAGGGGACAAGCAACTAATGAAAAACTGTTTTTT; CDR3aa: CASSQERGQATNEKLFF; j_gene: TRBJ1-4; abundance: .; v_gene: TRBV14; d_gene: .
CDR3nt: TGCGCCAGCAGCCAAGAAGCGGGGACTATCTACAATGAGCAGTTCTTC; CDR3aa: CASSQEAGTIYNEQFF; j_gene: TRBJ2-1; abundance: .; v_gene: TRBV4-1; d_gene: TRBD2
CDR3nt: TGTGCCAGCAGTTTGGGCAATTCACCCCTCCACTTT; CDR3aa: CASSLGNSPLHF; j_gene: TRBJ1-6; abundance: .; v_gene: TRBV28; d_gene: .